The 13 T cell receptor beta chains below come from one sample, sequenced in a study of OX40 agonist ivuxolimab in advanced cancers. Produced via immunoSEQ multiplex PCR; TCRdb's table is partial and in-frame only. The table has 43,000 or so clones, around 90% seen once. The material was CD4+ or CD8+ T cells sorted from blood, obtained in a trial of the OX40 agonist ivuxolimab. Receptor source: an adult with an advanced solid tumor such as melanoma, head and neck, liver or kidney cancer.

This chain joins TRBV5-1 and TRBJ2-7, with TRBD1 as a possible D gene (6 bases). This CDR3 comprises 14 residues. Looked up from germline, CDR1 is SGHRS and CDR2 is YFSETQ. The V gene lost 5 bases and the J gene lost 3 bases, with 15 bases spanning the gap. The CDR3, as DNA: TGCGCCAGCAGACGGACTCAGGACAGCTACGAGCAGTACTTC. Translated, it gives CASRRTQDSYEQYF.

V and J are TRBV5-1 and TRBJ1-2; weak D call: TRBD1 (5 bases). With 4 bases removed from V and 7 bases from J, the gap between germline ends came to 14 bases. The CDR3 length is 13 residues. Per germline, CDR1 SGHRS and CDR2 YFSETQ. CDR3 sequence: CASSQTGEGGYTF. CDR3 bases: TGCGCCAGCAGCCAAACAGGAGAAGGTGGCTACACCTTC.

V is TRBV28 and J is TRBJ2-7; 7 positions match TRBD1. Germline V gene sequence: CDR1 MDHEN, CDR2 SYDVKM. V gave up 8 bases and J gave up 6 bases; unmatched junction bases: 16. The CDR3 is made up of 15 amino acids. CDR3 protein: CASQTSTRTGGEQYF. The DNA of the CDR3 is TGTGCCAGCCAAACTTCCACACGGACAGGAGGCGAGCAGTACTTC.

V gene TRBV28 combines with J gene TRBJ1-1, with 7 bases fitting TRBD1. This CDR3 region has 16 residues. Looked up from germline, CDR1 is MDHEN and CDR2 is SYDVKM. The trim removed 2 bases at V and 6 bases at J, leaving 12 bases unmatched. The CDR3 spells CASSLIRDRQAAEAFF. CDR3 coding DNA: TGTGCCAGCAGTTTAATTAGGGACAGACAGGCGGCTGAAGCTTTCTTT.

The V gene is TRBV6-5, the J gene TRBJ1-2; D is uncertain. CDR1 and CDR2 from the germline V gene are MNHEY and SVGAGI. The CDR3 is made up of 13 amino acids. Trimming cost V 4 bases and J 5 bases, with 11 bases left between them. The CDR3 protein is CASSSPMGYGYTF. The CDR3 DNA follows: TGTGCCAGCAGTTCCCCCATGGGGTATGGCTACACCTTC.

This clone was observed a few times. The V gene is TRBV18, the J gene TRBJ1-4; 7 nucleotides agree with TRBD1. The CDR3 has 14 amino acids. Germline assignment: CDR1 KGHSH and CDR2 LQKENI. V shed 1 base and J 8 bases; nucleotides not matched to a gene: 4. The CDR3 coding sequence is TGTGCCAGCTCACCACAGGGGGCTGAAGAAAAACTGTTTTTT. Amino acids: CASSPQGAEEKLFF.

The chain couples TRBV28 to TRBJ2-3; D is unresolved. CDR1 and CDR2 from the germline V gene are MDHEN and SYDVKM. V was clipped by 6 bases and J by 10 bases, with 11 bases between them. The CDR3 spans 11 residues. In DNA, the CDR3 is TGTGCCAGCAGCCCCGGCCCCCCGCAGTATTTT. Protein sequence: CASSPGPPQYF.

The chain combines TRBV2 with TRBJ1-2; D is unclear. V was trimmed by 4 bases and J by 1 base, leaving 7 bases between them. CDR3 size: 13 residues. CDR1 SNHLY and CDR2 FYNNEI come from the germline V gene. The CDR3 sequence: CASSANNNYGYTF. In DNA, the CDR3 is TGTGCCAGCAGTGCGAACAATAACTATGGCTACACCTTC.

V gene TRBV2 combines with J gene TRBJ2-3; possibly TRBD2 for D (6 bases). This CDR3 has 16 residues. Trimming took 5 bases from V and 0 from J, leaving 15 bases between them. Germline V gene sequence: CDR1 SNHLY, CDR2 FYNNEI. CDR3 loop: CASSSLSGTSTDTQYF. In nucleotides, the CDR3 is TGTGCCAGCAGTTCCCTTTCGGGGACTAGCACAGATACGCAGTATTTT.

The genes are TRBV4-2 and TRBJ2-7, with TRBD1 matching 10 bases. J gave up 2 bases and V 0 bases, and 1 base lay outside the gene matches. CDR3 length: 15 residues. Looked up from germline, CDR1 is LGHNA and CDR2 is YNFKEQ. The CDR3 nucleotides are TGTGCCAGCAGCCAAGAAGGACAGGGGGCCTACGAGCAGTACTTC. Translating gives CASSQEGQGAYEQYF.

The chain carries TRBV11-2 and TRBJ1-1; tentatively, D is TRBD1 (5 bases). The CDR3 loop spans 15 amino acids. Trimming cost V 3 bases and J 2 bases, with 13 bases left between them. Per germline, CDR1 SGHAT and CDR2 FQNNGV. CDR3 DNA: TGTGCCAGCAGCTTCGGCAGGGCCCACAACACTGAAGCTTTCTTT. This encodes CASSFGRAHNTEAFF.

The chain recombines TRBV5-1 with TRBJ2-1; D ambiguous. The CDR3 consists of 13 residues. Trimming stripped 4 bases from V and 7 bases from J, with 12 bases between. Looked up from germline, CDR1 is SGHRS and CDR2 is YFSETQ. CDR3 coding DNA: TGCGCCAGCAGCCTGCTGGAACTAAATGAGCAGTTCTTC. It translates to CASSLLELNEQFF.

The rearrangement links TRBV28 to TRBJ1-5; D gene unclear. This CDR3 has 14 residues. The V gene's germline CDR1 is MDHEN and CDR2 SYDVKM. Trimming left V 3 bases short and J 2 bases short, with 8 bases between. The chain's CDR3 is CASSFAGGNQPQHF. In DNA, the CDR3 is TGTGCCAGCAGTTTTGCTGGGGGCAATCAGCCCCAGCATTTT.